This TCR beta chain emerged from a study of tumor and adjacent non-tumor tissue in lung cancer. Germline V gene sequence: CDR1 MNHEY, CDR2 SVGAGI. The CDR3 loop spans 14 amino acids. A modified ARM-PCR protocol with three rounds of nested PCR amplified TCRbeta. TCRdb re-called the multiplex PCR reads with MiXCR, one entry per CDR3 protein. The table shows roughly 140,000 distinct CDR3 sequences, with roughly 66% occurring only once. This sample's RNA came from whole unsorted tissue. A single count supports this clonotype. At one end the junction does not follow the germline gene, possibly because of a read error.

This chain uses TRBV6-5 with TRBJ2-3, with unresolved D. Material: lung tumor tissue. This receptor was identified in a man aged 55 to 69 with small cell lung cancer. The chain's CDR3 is CAGSRMENTDTQYF. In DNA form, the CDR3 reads TGTGCCGGCAGCCGAATGGAAAACACAGATACGCAGTATTTT.